Listed below are T cell receptor beta chains from one sample, sequenced in a study of blood T cell repertoires in COVID-19. Using immunoSEQ multiplex PCR, the repertoire was profiled, and TCRdb retains in-frame clones only, with some absent. This table has 86,000 or so clones, roughly 86% appearing once. Sequences were obtained from peripheral blood. The receptors stem from a man between 45 and 60 years old with active or convalescent COVID-19. Each CDR3 is given with its conserved first and last residue.

j_gene	len	v_gene	CDR3aa
TRBJ2-2	15	TRBV19	CASSIRTGEAGELFF
TRBJ2-5	15	TRBV29-1	CSVGLLAGAMETQYF
TRBJ1-2	14	TRBV30	CAWSAVGQGYGYTF
TRBJ1-1	11	TRBV24-1	CATSSGFEAFF
TRBJ2-1	15	TRBV15	CATSDRDRTYNEQFF
TRBJ2-1	15	TRBV12-5	CASGGGLAGINEQFF
TRBJ2-3	16	TRBV7-2	CASSLGNTPGPDTQYF
TRBJ1-3	14	TRBV28	CASNPGDSGNTIYF
TRBJ1-5	15	TRBV5-1	CASSLTGLGNQPQHF
TRBJ1-1	18	TRBV18	CASSLSAGGGSKDTEAFF
TRBJ1-1	15	TRBV19	CASRGWEGKVTEAFF
TRBJ1-2	17	TRBV24-1	CATSDFFPPVSPRGYTF
TRBJ2-5	16	TRBV4-1	CASSPVGGADWETQYF
TRBJ1-3	15	TRBV19	CASSASGGTGNTIYF
TRBJ1-5	14	TRBV19	CASSEGSGNQPQHF
TRBJ1-6	13	TRBV18	CASSRTGDSPLHF
TRBJ1-1	14	TRBV9	CASSPRGGSAEAFF
TRBJ2-6	15	TRBV19	CASRTQVSGANVLTF
TRBJ1-5	13	TRBV6-1	CASSEGGNQPQHF
TRBJ1-2	14	TRBV28	CASSRQGLNYGYTF
TRBJ1-5	14	TRBV19	CASRSGQKNQPQHF
TRBJ2-7	11	TRBV18	CASSPEVEQYF
TRBJ2-5	16	TRBV7-9	CASSATSGGTGETQYF
TRBJ2-5	14	TRBV19	CASSIRLPEETQYF
TRBJ2-7	15	TRBV6-5	CASSYSQQGSYEQYF
TRBJ2-3	15	TRBV9	CASSVDLISRDTQYF
TRBJ1-6	14	TRBV3-1/TRBV3-2	CASSQVGGNSPLHF
TRBJ1-5	14	TRBV30	CAWSVLGEGQPQHF
TRBJ2-3	15	TRBV7-9	CASSSSGGGTDTQYF
TRBJ2-5	13	TRBV12-3/TRBV12-4	CASSQGAMETQYF
TRBJ1-2	12	TRBV10-3	CATGQGNYGYTF
TRBJ2-5	15	TRBV10-3	CAISPTAGAQETQYF
TRBJ1-1	14	TRBV5-1	CASSLDAGATEAFF